The 26 T cell receptor beta chains listed next were all sequenced from one sample in a study of CD8+ T cells in alopecia areata. The authors extracted RNA and reverse transcribed it into cDNA as the sequencing template. This table comes from immunoSEQ multiplex PCR, and its TCRdb copy is limited to in-frame clones, with some not included. The sample contains 170,000 or so clones, around three fifths of which appear only once. Sample: CD4+ T cells sorted from blood, taken at week 0. These receptors came from a human donor with alopecia areata.

The V and J genes are TRBV7-9 and TRBJ2-1; D remains unclear. The CDR3 consists of 17 residues. Looked up from germline, CDR1 is SEHNR and CDR2 is FQNEAQ (reference sequence). V was trimmed by 1 base and J by 4 bases, leaving 17 bases between them. CDR3 sequence (DNA): TGTGCCAGCAGCTTAGAGGCAGACCACCAGCAATACAATGAGCAGTTCTTC. This codes for CASSLEADHQQYNEQFF.

This chain uses TRBV5-1 with TRBJ2-5, with 7 bases matching TRBD2. Germline-derived CDR1 and CDR2 are SGHRS and YFSETQ. This CDR3 has 16 amino acids. V was clipped by 0 bases and J by 9 bases; unmatched bases: 14. The chain's CDR3 is CASSLGVSSGVQAQYF. The CDR3 nucleotides read TGCGCCAGCAGCTTGGGTGTGTCTAGCGGCGTCCAGGCCCAGTACTTC.

The CDR3 spells CAISPQKETQYF. The CDR3 nucleotides read TGTGCCATCAGTCCCCAGAAAGAGACCCAGTACTTC. The chain has TRBV10-3 and TRBJ2-5; unclear D gene. The CDR3 is 12 residues long. Looked up from germline, CDR1 is ENHRY and CDR2 is SYGVKD. The V gene lost 5 bases and the J gene lost 3 bases, with 7 bases spanning the gap.

This clone was recorded once. J is TRBJ2-5 and V is TRBV6-5, with D maybe TRBD2 (7 bases). Germline CDR1 and CDR2: MNHEY and SVGAGI. The CDR3 covers 15 residues. V lost 6 bases to trimming and J lost 5 bases, with 19 bases between them. For the CDR3, the DNA is TGTGCCAGCAGGTCCCGGGGGGCCCGGGTCGAGACCCAGTACTTC. This encodes CASRSRGARVETQYF.

The chain employs TRBV11-3 and TRBJ2-2; D call uncertain. The V end lost 5 bases, the J end lost 6 bases, and 16 bases lay between the germline ends. CDR1 and CDR2 from the germline V gene are SGHNT and YENEEA. This CDR3 has 15 residues. CDR3 in amino acids: CASSRFSTGSGELFF. Here the CDR3 DNA reads TGTGCCAGCAGCCGCTTTAGTACGGGCTCCGGGGAGCTGTTTTTT.

The CDR3 nucleotides read TGTGCCACCAGCAGAGATTCAAGGGTTCGAGAGACCCAGTACTTC. It yields the protein CATSRDSRVRETQYF. The V gene is TRBV15, the J gene TRBJ2-5, with unresolved D. CDR1 and CDR2 (germline): LNHNV, YYDKDF (reference sequence). The CDR3 totals 15 residues. The V end was cut by 0 bases, the J end by 4 bases, with 12 bases between.

This chain links TRBV7-9 with TRBJ2-3, with 7 bases that match TRBD1. Trimming took 4 bases from V and 8 from J; bases not matched to a gene: 9. Per the germline V gene, CDR1 is SEHNR and CDR2 is FQNEAQ (reference sequence). CDR3 length equals 14 residues. In nucleotides, the CDR3 is TGTGCCAGCAGCTCGACAGGGCCCCGGGGTACGCAGTATTTT. It codes for CASSSTGPRGTQYF. The whole variable domain, filled in from reference TRBV7-9 and TRBJ2-3, reads DTGVSQNPRHKITKRGQNVTFRCDPISEHNRLYWYRQTLGQGPEFLTYFQNEAQLEKSRLLSDRFSAERPKGSFSTLEIQRTEQGDSAMYLCASSSTGPRGTQYFGPGTRLTVL.

This clone was counted between two and nine times. The chain combines TRBV6-1 with TRBJ1-1; D gene ambiguous. Germline V gene data show CDR1 as MNHNS and CDR2 as SASEGT. This CDR3 has 14 residues. Trimming stripped 6 bases from V and 0 bases from J, with 11 bases between. Written as DNA, the CDR3 is TGTGCCAGCAGGTTGAATTTACTGAACACTGAAGCTTTCTTT. This gives the protein CASRLNLLNTEAFF.

Concerning this clone itself: The same CDR3 also results from other DNA sequences found in this sample. The rearrangement joins TRBV30 to TRBJ1-5; D might be TRBD1 (5 bases). CDR3 length: 13 residues. CDR1 and CDR2 (germline): GTSNPN, SVGIG (reference sequence). The V end lost 1 base, the J end lost 3 bases, and 7 bases lay between the germline ends. CDR3 region: CAWSGGVNQPQHF. CDR3 DNA sequence: TGTGCCTGGAGTGGGGGGGTCAATCAGCCCCAGCATTTT.

The chain links TRBV29-1 to TRBJ2-7; 7 nucleotides match TRBD1. The germline CDR1 and CDR2 sequences are SQVTM and ANQGSEA. This CDR3 is built from 15 residues. V gave up 4 bases and J gave up 0 bases; unmatched junction bases: 9. In DNA, the CDR3 is TGCAGCGTTGGGGACAGACAATTGAACTCCTACGAGCAGTACTTC. This translates into CSVGDRQLNSYEQYF.

The chain couples TRBV7-2 to TRBJ2-2, with TRBD1 identical over 9 bases. The CDR3 covers 15 residues. With V trimmed by 6 bases and J by 5 bases, 7 bases remained unmatched. Germline values: CDR1 SGHTA, CDR2 FQGNSA. This CDR3 is CASRSGTGRTGELFF. The CDR3 coding sequence is TGTGCCAGCAGATCCGGGACAGGGCGAACCGGGGAGCTGTTTTTT. Drawing the rest from reference TRBV7-2 and TRBJ2-2, the complete variable domain is GAGVSQSPSNKVTEKGKDVELRCDPISGHTALYWYRQSLGQGLEFLIYFQGNSAPDKSGLPSDRFSAERTGGSVSTLTIQRTQQEDSAVYLCASRSGTGRTGELFFGEGSRLTVL.

The chain couples TRBV4-2 to TRBJ2-3; D gene uncertain. V shed 1 base and J shed 2 bases, with 16 bases lying between them. This CDR3 comprises 17 residues. Germline assignment: CDR1 LGHNA and CDR2 YNFKEQ. CDR3 DNA: TGTGCCAGCAGCCAAGGGTGGTTAGGTCTCGCCACAGATACGCAGTATTTT. This sequence encodes CASSQGWLGLATDTQYF.

This chain joins TRBV30 and TRBJ1-1; D perhaps matches TRBD1 (5 bases). Trimming removed 3 bases at V and 10 bases at J, with 12 bases between. CDR3 size: 11 residues. Germline V lookup: CDR1 GTSNPN, CDR2 SVGIG (reference sequence). The CDR3 coding sequence is TGTGCCTGGAGCAACGCCGGGGCAGCTTTCTTT. Translation gives CAWSNAGAAFF.

This chain uses TRBV7-3 with TRBJ2-1, with D perhaps TRBD1 (6 bases). V shed 5 bases and J shed 5 bases, with 16 bases lying between them. This CDR3 has 15 residues. The germline gives CDR1 SGHTA, CDR2 FQGTGA. CDR3 sequence (DNA): TGTGCCAGCAGCACCTCAACAGGGAGCCACAATGAGCAGTTCTTC. Encoded protein: CASSTSTGSHNEQFF. The variable domain in full, with the rest retrieved from reference TRBV7-3 and TRBJ2-1, is GAGVSQTPSNKVTEKGKYVELRCDPISGHTALYWYRQSLGQGPEFLIYFQGTGAADDSGLPNDRFFAVRPEGSVSTLKIQRTERGDSAVYLCASSTSTGSHNEQFFGPGTRLTVL.

The gene calls are TRBV6-5 and TRBJ2-5; D not resolved. The CDR3 runs 13 residues. Germline CDR1 and CDR2: MNHEY and SVGAGI. Trimming left V 3 bases short and J 4 bases short, with 9 bases between. In DNA form, the CDR3 reads TGTGCCAGCAGTTATGGCCCCCCAGAGACCCAGTACTTC. It is translated as CASSYGPPETQYF.

This clone appeared a few times. The CDR3 coding sequence is TGCGCCAGCAGCCAAGCAGGGAGATGGTACTTC. It yields the protein CASSQAGRWYF. The J gene is TRBJ2-5, the V gene TRBV4-1; D may correspond to TRBD1 or TRBD2 (5 bases each). Germline V lookup: CDR1 MGHRA, CDR2 YSYEKL. Between the trimmed V and J ends, which lost 1 base and 13 bases, there was a span of 10 bases. The CDR3 has 11 amino acids.

The CDR3 DNA is TGTGCCAGCAGTTACCCGGGGGGGACGGGTGAGCAGTACTTC. Amino acid sequence: CASSYPGGTGEQYF. The gene calls are TRBV6-6 and TRBJ2-7; 8 nucleotides agree with TRBD2. The CDR3 runs 14 residues. Per germline, CDR1 MNHNY and CDR2 SVGAGI (reference sequence). V was clipped by 2 bases and J by 7 bases; unmatched bases: 7.

This clone was observed a few times. The J gene is TRBJ1-2, the V gene TRBV11-2, with D possibly matching TRBD1 (5 bases). The CDR3 length is 14 residues. Between the trimmed V and J ends, which lost 8 bases and 10 bases, there was a span of 23 bases. Germline V CDR1 and CDR2: SGHAT, FQNNGV. The CDR3 DNA sequence: TGTGCCAGCTCAACCGGGGCTGGGGGTCTCGCCTACACCTTC. Its translation is CASSTGAGGLAYTF.

The J gene is TRBJ1-1, the V gene TRBV30; D possibly corresponds to TRBD1 (5 bases). Germline values: CDR1 GTSNPN, CDR2 SVGIG (reference sequence). V was pared by 4 bases and J by 4 bases, with 10 bases between. This CDR3 comprises 12 residues. This CDR3 is CAWTRGITEAFF. The CDR3 DNA follows: TGTGCCTGGACAAGGGGTATCACTGAAGCTTTCTTT.

V and J are TRBV2 and TRBJ1-2; 7 nucleotides match TRBD1. There are 14 residues in the CDR3. V gave up 4 bases and J gave up 4 bases; unmatched junction bases: 6. Germline values: CDR1 SNHLY, CDR2 FYNNEI. The CDR3 DNA reads TGTGCCAGCAGTGGAGACAGGGCCACCTATGGCTACACCTTC. This sequence encodes CASSGDRATYGYTF.

This clone was seen a handful of times. The rearrangement joins TRBV10-3 to TRBJ2-3; 8 bases map to TRBD1. Per the germline V gene, CDR1 is ENHRY and CDR2 is SYGVKD. V shed 10 bases, J shed 2 bases, and the junction held 8 bases outside the gene matches. This CDR3 has 14 amino acids. The CDR3 DNA sequence: TGTGCCACCGAGGACAGGGACATCACAGATACGCAGTATTTT. Translation: CATEDRDITDTQYF.

The genes are TRBV29-1 and TRBJ2-7; TRBD1 agrees at 7 bases. V lost 2 bases and J lost 7; bases outside the gene matches: 5. The CDR3 has 12 amino acids. CDR1 SQVTM and CDR2 ANQGSEA come from the germline V gene. CDR3 residues: CSVEKGGDEQYF. The CDR3 DNA reads as TGCAGCGTTGAAAAAGGGGGCGATGAGCAGTACTTC.

The chain couples TRBV5-1 to TRBJ1-1, with 7 bases that match TRBD1. CDR1 is SGHRS, CDR2 YFSETQ, per germline. The CDR3 is 14 residues long. Unmatched junction bases numbered 3, after V lost 3 bases and J lost 1 base. In DNA, the CDR3 is TGCGCCAGCAGCTGGGGACAGTCGAACACTGAAGCTTTCTTT. This translates into CASSWGQSNTEAFF.

The chain recombines TRBV7-9 with TRBJ2-7, with 9 bases lining up with TRBD1. The junction had 10 bases not matched to a gene; V was cut back by 5 bases and J by 5 bases. CDR3 length: 15 amino acids. Germline values: CDR1 SEHNR, CDR2 FQNEAQ (reference sequence). In DNA, the CDR3 is TGTGCCAGCAGCACCGGGACAGGGATATTCCACGAGCAGTACTTC. Translating gives CASSTGTGIFHEQYF.

The chain uses TRBV2 and TRBJ2-2; a weak D match, TRBD2 (6 bases). The CDR3 sequence is 15 residues long. CDR1 SNHLY and CDR2 FYNNEI come from the germline V gene. The germline V and J ends were trimmed by 5 bases and 3 bases, with 13 bases remaining between them. In nucleotides, the CDR3 is TGTGCCAGCAGTCTCACTAGCTCCCACACCGGGGAGCTGTTTTTT. This codes for CASSLTSSHTGELFF.

This clone has more than one count but fewer than ten. The genes are TRBV7-9 and TRBJ2-5, with D possibly TRBD2 on 5 matching bases. CDR3 size: 13 residues. Germline V CDR1 and CDR2: SEHNR, FQNEAQ (reference sequence). Trimming cost V 6 bases and J 3 bases, with 11 bases left between them. The CDR3 DNA follows: TGTGCCAGCAGGTTTGACGGGGAAGAGACCCAGTACTTC. Encoded protein: CASRFDGEETQYF.